These 2 T cell receptor beta chains were sequenced from one sample in a study of tumor and adjacent non-tumor tissue in lung cancer. RNA was extracted from bulk tissue without any cell sorting. The normal lung tissue was taken more than 3 cm from the tumor edge. Three rounds of nested PCR, following a modified ARM-PCR protocol, produced the TCRbeta library. TCRdb recomputed calls from the multiplex PCR reads with MiXCR, one row per CDR3 protein. Here the sample spans 44,000 or so distinct CDR3 sequences, 60% to 65% being singletons. The sequenced sample consisted of distant non-tumor lung tissue. All receptors derive from a woman aged 40 to 55 with non-small cell lung cancer.

This clonotype was found a few times. V and J are TRBV2 and TRBJ2-4; D might be TRBD2 (6 bases). V lost 6 bases, J lost 0 bases, and 9 bases lay in between. The germline V gene encodes CDR1 SNHLY and CDR2 FYNNEI. The CDR3 runs to 14 residues. DNA for the CDR3: TGTGCCAGCAGGGAGGGGTTAGCCAAAAACATTCAGTACTTC. This sequence encodes CASREGLAKNIQYF.

There are many counts of this clonotype. The chain combines TRBV7-8 with TRBJ2-2; possible D gene TRBD1, 5 bases. The CDR3 extends over 15 amino acids. The V gene's germline CDR1 is SGHVS and CDR2 FQNEAQ. Trimming cost V 8 bases and J 3 bases, with 16 bases left between them. CDR3 sequence: CASGPAGPDTGELFF. The CDR3 DNA sequence: TGTGCCAGCGGCCCCGCAGGGCCCGACACCGGGGAGCTGTTTTTT.